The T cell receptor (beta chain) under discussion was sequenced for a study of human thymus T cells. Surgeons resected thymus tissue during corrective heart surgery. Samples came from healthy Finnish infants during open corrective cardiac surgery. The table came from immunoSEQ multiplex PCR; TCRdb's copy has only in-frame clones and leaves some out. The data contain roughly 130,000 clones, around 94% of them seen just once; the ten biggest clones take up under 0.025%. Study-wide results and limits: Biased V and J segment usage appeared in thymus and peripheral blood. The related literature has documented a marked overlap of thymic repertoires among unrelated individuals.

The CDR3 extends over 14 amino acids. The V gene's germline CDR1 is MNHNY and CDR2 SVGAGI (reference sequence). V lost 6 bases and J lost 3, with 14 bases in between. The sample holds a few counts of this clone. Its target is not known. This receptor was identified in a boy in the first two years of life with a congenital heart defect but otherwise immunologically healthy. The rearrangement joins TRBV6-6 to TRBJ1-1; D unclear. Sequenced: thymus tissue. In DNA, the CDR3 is TGTGCCAGCAGCACACTACCATCTTACACTGAAGCTTTCTTT. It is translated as CASSTLPSYTEAFF.